The 2 T cell receptor beta chains below come from one sample, sequenced in a study of blood T cells in healthy people across ages (dated by TCRdb to the mid-2010s). The library relied on 5' RACE. Sequenced using an Illumina HiSeq 2500. The second PCR ran for roughly 6 to 11 cycles and used a J-beta primer mix along with a sample-barcoded 5' primer. TCRdb trimmed the raw reads at Q25, called clones with MiXCR and kept productive beta chains. Records with the same CDR3 protein are collapsed into one entry carrying the most frequent genes and DNA. The sample table lists some 900,000 distinct CDR3 sequences, around 49% of them with a count of one. About an eighth of the sample belongs to the ten largest clones. Material for sequencing was blood. The source of these receptors is a man younger than 45 in good health.

This CDR3 is CASSLLTGVYEQYF. For the CDR3, the DNA is TGCGCCAGCAGCCTATTGACAGGAGTCTACGAGCAGTACTTC. This chain links TRBV4-1 with TRBJ2-7; D possibly corresponds to TRBD1 (6 bases). The V gene lost 4 bases and the J gene lost 3 bases, with 13 bases spanning the gap. CDR1 and CDR2 (germline): MGHRA, YSYEKL. This CDR3 has 14 amino acids.

The table lists this clonotype with a few counts. The genes are TRBV6-2 or TRBV6-3 and TRBJ2-1; D might be TRBD1 or TRBD2, each matching 5 bases. Germline V lookup: CDR1 MNHEY, CDR2 SVGEGT. Trimming pared 0 bases from V and 6 bases from J, leaving 15 bases between. The CDR3 runs 16 residues. Written as DNA, the CDR3 is TGTGCCAGCAGTTACTCTCCAGGGAGCACTCGCAATGAGCAGTTCTTC. Its translation: CASSYSPGSTRNEQFF.